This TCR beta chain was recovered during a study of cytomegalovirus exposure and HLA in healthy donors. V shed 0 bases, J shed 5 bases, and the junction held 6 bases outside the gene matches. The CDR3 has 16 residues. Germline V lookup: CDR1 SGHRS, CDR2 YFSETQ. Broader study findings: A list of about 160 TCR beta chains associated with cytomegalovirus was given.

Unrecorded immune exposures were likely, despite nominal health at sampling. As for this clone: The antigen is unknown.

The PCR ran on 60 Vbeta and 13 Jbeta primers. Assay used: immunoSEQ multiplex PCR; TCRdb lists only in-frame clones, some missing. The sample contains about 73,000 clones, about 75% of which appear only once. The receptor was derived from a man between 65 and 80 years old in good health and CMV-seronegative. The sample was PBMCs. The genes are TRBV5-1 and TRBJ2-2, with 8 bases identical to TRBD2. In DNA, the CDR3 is TGCGCCAGCAGCTTGGCAGCGGGGGACGGGACCGGGGAGCTGTTTTTT. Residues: CASSLAAGDGTGELFF.